This section outlines one T cell receptor (beta chain) sequence together with its context. Its cognate antigen is unknown. Expressed TCRB transcripts were sequenced because the entire RNA isolate underwent reverse transcription. Libraries were prepared by immunoSEQ multiplex PCR; TCRdb keeps only in-frame clonotypes and omits some of them. The table records about 26,000 clones, about 45% of them present only once. Post-sort purity exceeded 98% for all sorted populations. The sample comes from a study of beta chain features in type 1 diabetes. Findings and limits, study-wide: Among patients with Type 1 diabetes, TCRB CDR3s were moderately but significantly shorter in every one of the four CD4+ subsets.

The germline gives CDR1 SSHAT, CDR2 FNYEAQ (reference sequence). This CDR3 contains 16 residues. V gave up 5 bases and J gave up 5 bases; unmatched junction bases: 7. Input material: stem cell memory CD4+ T cells from blood. The origin of this receptor is a man under 40 with type 1 diabetes. The V and J genes are TRBV7-7 and TRBJ2-3; 13 bases align to TRBD2. The CDR3, as DNA: TGTGCCAGCAGCCCGGGACTAGCGGGATCAGGAGATACGCAGTATTTT. Encoded protein: CASSPGLAGSGDTQYF. The full variable domain, in which reference TRBV7-7 and TRBJ2-3 provide the parts outside the CDR3, is GAGVSQSPRYKVTKRGQDVTLRCDPISSHATLYWYQQALGQGPEFLTYFNYEAQPDKSGLPSDRFSAERPEGSISTLTIQRTEQRDSAMYRCASSPGLAGSGDTQYFGPGTRLTVL.